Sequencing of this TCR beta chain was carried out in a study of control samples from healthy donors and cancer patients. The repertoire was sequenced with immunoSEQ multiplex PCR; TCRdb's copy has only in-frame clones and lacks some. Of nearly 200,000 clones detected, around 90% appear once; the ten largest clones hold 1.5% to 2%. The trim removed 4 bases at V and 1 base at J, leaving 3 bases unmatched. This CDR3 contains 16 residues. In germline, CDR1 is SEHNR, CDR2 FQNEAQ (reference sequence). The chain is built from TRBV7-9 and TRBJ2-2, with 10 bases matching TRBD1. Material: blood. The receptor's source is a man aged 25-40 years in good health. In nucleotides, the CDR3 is TGTGCCAGCAGCTATGGACAGGGGGGGAACACCGGGGAGCTGTTTTTT. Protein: CASSYGQGGNTGELFF.